This is a list of T cell receptor beta chains from one sample in a study of cytomegalovirus exposure and HLA in healthy donors. Method: immunoSEQ multiplex PCR; TCRdb's copy keeps in-frame clones and lacks some. The sample lists 150,000 to 200,000 clones; around 85% were seen once. Sequencing was performed on PBMCs. These receptors originate from a man between 35 and 55 years old in good health and CMV-seronegative. The CDR3 runs from the conserved cysteine through the conserved F or W. The D gene is left open where the match is weak. The listing skips clone size in some rows; elsewhere it reads once, few, many or a size class.

D: TRBD2; size: NA; V: TRBV2; J: TRBJ2-7; CDR3: CARQASGVYEQYF; DNA: TGTGCCAGACAGGCTAGCGGGGTTTACGAGCAGTACTTC
D: TRBD2; size: NA; V: TRBV6-4; J: TRBJ2-3; CDR3: CASSKVEAASGGMSTQYF; DNA: TGTGCCAGCAGCAAAGTGGAAGCGGCTAGCGGGGGAATGAGTACGCAGTATTTT
D: TRBD2; size: NA; V: TRBV5-1; J: TRBJ2-5; CDR3: CASTLAQRGGAETQYF; DNA: TGCGCCAGCACGTTAGCCCAGCGGGGGGGCGCAGAGACCCAGTACTTC
D: TRBD1; size: NA; V: TRBV7-8; J: TRBJ2-1; CDR3: CASSGGQGYNEQFF; DNA: TGTGCCAGCAGCGGGGGACAGGGGTACAATGAGCAGTTCTTC
D: NA; size: NA; V: TRBV7-9; J: TRBJ2-7; CDR3: CASSSPDKPYEQYF; DNA: TGTGCCAGCAGCAGTCCGGACAAGCCCTACGAGCAGTACTTC
D: NA; size: NA; V: TRBV10-3; J: TRBJ1-6; CDR3: CAISEPTTRGYSPLHF; DNA: TGTGCCATCAGTGAGCCAACGACCAGGGGTTATTCACCCCTCCACTTT
D: NA; size: NA; V: TRBV5-6; J: TRBJ2-7; CDR3: CASSALFLEQYF; DNA: TGTGCCAGCAGCGCGCTCTTCCTCGAGCAGTACTTC
D: TRBD1; size: NA; V: TRBV10-1; J: TRBJ2-3; CDR3: CASSDRGPTDTQYF; DNA: TGCGCCAGCAGTGACAGGGGGCCCACAGATACGCAGTATTTT
D: NA; size: NA; V: TRBV21-1; J: TRBJ2-5; CDR3: CASSKALVWAPRWETQYF; DNA: TGTGCCAGCAGCAAAGCGCTTGTATGGGCCCCGCGATGGGAGACCCAGTACTTC
D: TRBD1; size: NA; V: TRBV30; J: TRBJ2-5; CDR3: CAWRGQGVQTQYF; DNA: TGTGCCTGGAGGGGACAGGGCGTCCAGACCCAGTACTTC
D: NA; size: NA; V: TRBV11-2; J: TRBJ2-2; CDR3: CASSLSRGTGELFF; DNA: TGTGCCAGCAGCTTAAGTCGCGGGACCGGGGAGCTGTTTTTT
D: NA; size: NA; V: TRBV4-2; J: TRBJ2-1; CDR3: CASSRQALLARTEDEQFF; DNA: TGTGCCAGCAGCCGGCAGGCCCTACTAGCAAGGACTGAGGATGAGCAGTTCTTC
D: NA; size: NA; V: TRBV29-1; J: TRBJ1-2; CDR3: CSVEDSNYGYTF; DNA: TGCAGCGTTGAGGACAGCAACTATGGCTACACCTTC
D: NA; size: NA; V: TRBV19; J: TRBJ2-7; CDR3: CASSLTRTGIPNEQYF; DNA: TGTGCCAGTAGCCTTACACGTACAGGGATTCCTAACGAGCAGTACTTC
D: NA; size: few; V: TRBV6-6; J: TRBJ1-6; CDR3: CASARRSVDSPLHF; DNA: TGTGCCAGCGCTCGGAGGTCAGTAGATTCACCCCTCCACTTT
D: TRBD1; size: NA; V: TRBV10-3; J: TRBJ1-1; CDR3: CAIKEDRGGGTEAFF; DNA: TGTGCCATCAAGGAAGACAGGGGCGGGGGCACTGAAGCTTTCTTT
D: NA; size: NA; V: TRBV4-1; J: TRBJ1-1; CDR3: CASSFDRPYTEAFF; DNA: TGCGCCAGCAGCTTTGACAGGCCGTACACTGAAGCTTTCTTT
D: NA; size: NA; V: TRBV14; J: TRBJ2-1; CDR3: CASSQEPGVYNEQFF; DNA: TGTGCCAGCAGCCAAGAACCCGGGGTTTACAATGAGCAGTTCTTC
D: NA; size: NA; V: TRBV28; J: TRBJ1-4; CDR3: CASSLLGGPTNEKLFF; DNA: TGTGCCAGCAGTTTATTAGGGGGACCAACTAATGAAAAACTGTTTTTT
D: NA; size: NA; V: TRBV6-5; J: TRBJ1-3; CDR3: CASSYGLTSGNTIYF; DNA: TGTGCCAGCAGTTACGGACTTACCTCTGGAAACACCATATATTTT
D: NA; size: NA; V: TRBV21-1; J: TRBJ2-1; CDR3: CASSKKGAVWGRGPNNEQFF; DNA: TGTGCCAGCAGCAAAAAAGGGGCCGTTTGGGGCAGGGGTCCCAACAATGAGCAGTTCTTC
D: NA; size: NA; V: TRBV6-1; J: TRBJ2-7; CDR3: CASSEVNNPYEQYF; DNA: TGTGCCAGCAGTGAAGTTAACAATCCCTACGAGCAGTACTTC
D: NA; size: once; V: TRBV13; J: TRBJ2-7; CDR3: CASSLRLVYEQYF; DNA: TGTGCCAGCAGCCTAAGACTAGTCTACGAGCAGTACTTC
D: TRBD2; size: NA; V: TRBV4-3; J: TRBJ2-4; CDR3: CASSQDRGGALRNIQYF; DNA: TGCGCCAGCAGCCAAGACCGCGGGGGGGCCTTAAGAAACATTCAGTACTTC
D: NA; size: NA; V: TRBV19; J: TRBJ1-4; CDR3: CASSMAGATNEKLFF; DNA: TGTGCCAGTAGTATGGCGGGGGCAACTAATGAAAAACTGTTTTTT
D: NA; size: few; V: TRBV19; J: TRBJ2-1; CDR3: CASSRLALYNEQFF; DNA: TGTGCCAGTAGTAGGTTAGCGTTGTACAATGAGCAGTTCTTC
D: TRBD1; size: NA; V: TRBV6-1; J: TRBJ2-2; CDR3: CASRSGTGSAGELFF; DNA: TGTGCCAGCAGGTCCGGGACAGGGTCCGCCGGGGAGCTGTTTTTT
D: NA; size: once; V: TRBV6-5; J: TRBJ1-2; CDR3: CASSYSKGTNYGYTF; DNA: TGTGCCAGCAGTTACTCGAAGGGGACTAACTATGGCTACACCTTC
D: NA; size: NA; V: TRBV19; J: TRBJ2-7; CDR3: CASSKSNSPILGQYF; DNA: TGTGCCAGTAGTAAGTCTAATAGCCCCATTTTGGGGCAGTACTTC
D: NA; size: few; V: TRBV5-6; J: TRBJ1-2; CDR3: CASSPSTDLYGYTF; DNA: TGTGCCAGCAGCCCCTCGACAGATCTCTATGGCTACACCTTC
D: NA; size: NA; V: TRBV6-1; J: TRBJ2-7; CDR3: CASTLGAGSYEQYF; DNA: TGTGCCAGCACCCTTGGGGCAGGGTCGTACGAGCAGTACTTC
D: TRBD1; size: few; V: TRBV5-1; J: TRBJ1-6; CDR3: CASSLAWQGVSPLHF; DNA: TGCGCCAGCAGCTTGGCGTGGCAGGGGGTTTCACCCCTCCACTTT
D: NA; size: NA; V: TRBV27; J: TRBJ1-2; CDR3: CASSLLAGWGYTF; DNA: TGTGCCAGCAGTTTATTGGCCGGGTGGGGCTACACCTTC
D: NA; size: NA; V: TRBV19; J: TRBJ2-7; CDR3: CASSTTLDRSYEQYF; DNA: TGTGCCAGTAGTACTACCCTAGACCGATCCTACGAGCAGTACTTC
D: TRBD1; size: NA; V: TRBV2; J: TRBJ2-7; CDR3: CASSERTGVYEQYF; DNA: TGTGCCAGCAGTGAAAGGACAGGGGTCTACGAGCAGTACTTC
D: NA; size: medium-sized; V: TRBV25-1; J: TRBJ1-2; CDR3: CASSGGGLGGYTF; DNA: TGTGCCAGCAGTGGGGGGGGATTGGGTGGCTACACCTTC
D: TRBD1; size: once; V: TRBV5-1; J: TRBJ2-7; CDR3: CASSLDGTGLDEQYF; DNA: TGCGCCAGCAGCTTGGACGGGACAGGGTTGGACGAGCAGTACTTC
D: TRBD1; size: NA; V: TRBV6-1; J: TRBJ2-2; CDR3: CARSTGINTGELFF; DNA: TGTGCCAGGTCGACAGGGATAAACACCGGGGAGCTGTTTTTT
D: NA; size: NA; V: TRBV11-2; J: TRBJ1-5; CDR3: CASSLGGGGGNQPQHF; DNA: TGTGCCAGCAGCTTAGGGGGGGGTGGCGGCAATCAGCCCCAGCATTTT
D: NA; size: NA; V: TRBV19; J: TRBJ1-2; CDR3: CASSMPEDYGYTF; DNA: TGTGCCAGTAGTATGCCTGAGGACTATGGCTACACCTTC
D: NA; size: few; V: TRBV4-3; J: TRBJ2-3; CDR3: CASSQGGGRTDTQYF; DNA: TGCGCCAGCAGCCAAGGAGGGGGTCGCACAGATACGCAGTATTTT
D: NA; size: NA; V: TRBV11-2; J: TRBJ2-1; CDR3: CASSLGLNNEQFF; DNA: TGTGCCAGCAGCTTAGGACTTAACAATGAGCAGTTCTTC
D: NA; size: NA; V: TRBV7-9; J: TRBJ2-7; CDR3: CASSLRAAYEQYF; DNA: TGTGCCAGCAGCTTGCGGGCTGCCTACGAGCAGTACTTC
D: TRBD1; size: NA; V: TRBV27; J: TRBJ2-7; CDR3: CASSLSWTGSDEQYF; DNA: TGTGCCAGCAGTTTATCCTGGACAGGGTCCGACGAGCAGTACTTC
D: NA; size: NA; V: TRBV6-5; J: TRBJ2-7; CDR3: CASSYSTRGDYEQYF; DNA: TGTGCCAGCAGTTACTCGACCAGGGGAGACTACGAGCAGTACTTC
D: NA; size: NA; V: TRBV28; J: TRBJ1-2; CDR3: CASSPPHPGGSYTF; DNA: TGTGCCAGCAGCCCACCCCACCCGGGGGGGAGCTACACCTTC
D: TRBD1; size: NA; V: TRBV7-2; J: TRBJ1-5; CDR3: CASSLAGGGNQPQHF; DNA: TGTGCCAGCAGCTTAGCAGGGGGCGGCAATCAGCCCCAGCATTTT
D: TRBD1; size: NA; V: TRBV5-1; J: TRBJ2-7; CDR3: CASSLLPDRGYNEQYF; DNA: TGCGCCAGCAGCTTGCTTCCGGACAGGGGGTATAACGAGCAGTACTTC
D: NA; size: once; V: TRBV2; J: TRBJ2-6; CDR3: CASSKQRGFGANVLTF; DNA: TGTGCCAGCAGTAAGCAAAGGGGTTTTGGGGCCAACGTCCTGACTTTC
D: NA; size: NA; V: TRBV4-2; J: TRBJ2-2; CDR3: CAGSQGPGTLTGGELFF; DNA: TGTGCCGGCAGCCAAGGGCCCGGGACACTAACCGGCGGGGAGCTGTTTTTT